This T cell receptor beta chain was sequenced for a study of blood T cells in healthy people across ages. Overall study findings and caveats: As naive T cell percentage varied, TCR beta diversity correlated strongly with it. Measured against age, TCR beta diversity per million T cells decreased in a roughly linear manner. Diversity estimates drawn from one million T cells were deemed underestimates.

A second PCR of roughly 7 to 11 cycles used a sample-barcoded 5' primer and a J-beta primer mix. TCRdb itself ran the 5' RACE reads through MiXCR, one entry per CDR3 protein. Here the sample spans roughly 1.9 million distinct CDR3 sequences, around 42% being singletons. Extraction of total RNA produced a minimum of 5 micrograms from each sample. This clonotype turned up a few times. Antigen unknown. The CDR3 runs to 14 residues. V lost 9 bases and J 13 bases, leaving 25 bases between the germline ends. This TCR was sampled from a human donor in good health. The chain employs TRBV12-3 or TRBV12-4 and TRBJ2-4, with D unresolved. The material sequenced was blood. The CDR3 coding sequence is TGTGCCAGTAGACTGACAACCGCCCACAATGAGCAGTACTTC. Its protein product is CASRLTTAHNEQYF.